The sequence of this T cell receptor beta chain was determined in a study of blood T cells in healthy people across ages. As for this clonotype: The antigen is not known.

Isolated per sample were at least 7 million PBMCs. The CDR3 spans 14 residues. Germline CDR1 reads SEHNR; CDR2 reads FQNEAQ (reference sequence). J gave up 6 bases and V 9 bases, and 10 bases lay outside the gene matches. Study-level findings and limits: The unsorted PBMCs prevented any conclusive comparison of naive versus antigen-experienced cells.

Sample-barcoded 5' priming and a J-beta primer mix drove a second PCR of roughly 6 to 12 cycles. Via MiXCR, TCRdb re-called the 5' RACE reads, giving one row per CDR3 protein. The sample includes 780,000 or so distinct CDR3 sequences, approximately 55% of them seen just once. This TCR derives from a man older than 75 in good health. The material sequenced was blood. The V call is TRBV7-9, the J call TRBJ2-1, with TRBD2 identical over 8 bases. CDR3 in amino acids: CASTTSGRINEQFF. CDR3 sequence (DNA): TGTGCCAGTACGACCAGCGGGAGAATCAATGAGCAGTTCTTC.